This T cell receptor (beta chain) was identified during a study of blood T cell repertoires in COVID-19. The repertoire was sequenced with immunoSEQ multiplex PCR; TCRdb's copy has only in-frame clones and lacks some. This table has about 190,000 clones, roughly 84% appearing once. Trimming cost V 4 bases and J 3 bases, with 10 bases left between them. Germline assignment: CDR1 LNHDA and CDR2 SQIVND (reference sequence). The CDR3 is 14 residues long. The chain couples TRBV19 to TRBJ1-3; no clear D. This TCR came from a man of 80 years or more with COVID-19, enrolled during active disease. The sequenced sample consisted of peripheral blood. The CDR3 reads CASSTGRDGNTIYF. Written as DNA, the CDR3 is TGTGCCAGTAGTACTGGGAGGGATGGAAACACCATATATTTT. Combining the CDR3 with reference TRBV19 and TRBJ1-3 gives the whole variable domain DGGITQSPKYLFRKEGQNVTLSCEQNLNHDAMYWYRQDPGQGLRLIYYSQIVNDFQKGDIAEGYSVSREKKESFPLTVTSAQKNPTAFYLCASSTGRDGNTIYFGEGSWLTVV.